These 7 T cell receptor beta chains were sequenced from one sample in a study of tumor and adjacent non-tumor tissue in lung cancer. The library came from three nested PCR rounds adapted from ARM-PCR protocols. TCRdb re-called the multiplex PCR reads through MiXCR, storing one row per CDR3 protein. The repertoire holds tens of thousands of distinct CDR3 sequences, with around 64% as singletons. RNA was extracted from bulk tissue without any cell sorting. Sequenced sample: lung tumor tissue. The receptors originated from a man in his 60s with non-small cell lung cancer.

This clonotype was counted between two and nine times. V and J are TRBV29-1 and TRBJ2-1, with 14 bases identical to TRBD2. Germline loops: CDR1 SQVTM, CDR2 ANQGSEA. The CDR3 length is 14 residues. DNA of the CDR3: TGCAACATGGGGACTAGCGGGAGACCCAATGAGCAGTTCTTC. It translates to CNMGTSGRPNEQFF.

The chain couples TRBV7-9 to TRBJ1-2; D remains unclear. In germline, CDR1 is SEHNR, CDR2 FQNEAQ (reference sequence). This CDR3 has 14 amino acids. V was pared by 7 bases and J by 5 bases, with 17 bases between. CDR3 sequence (DNA): TGTGCCAGCAACACTGGAGGTCAGTGGTATGGCTACACCTTC. Translated: CASNTGGQWYGYTF.

This clonotype was detected many times. V is TRBV20-1 and J is TRBJ2-1, with D perhaps TRBD1 (6 bases). The length of the CDR3 is 11 residues. Germline values: CDR1 DFQATT, CDR2 SNEGSKA (reference sequence). The CDR3 DNA sequence: TGCAAGGGGACAACCTACAATGAGCAGTTCTTC. Its protein is CKGTTYNEQFF.

This clonotype has ten or more counts. The chain combines TRBV6-5 with TRBJ2-5; D is possibly TRBD1 (5 bases). CDR3 length: 15 amino acids. The V and J ends lost 0 bases and 0 bases respectively, with 8 bases between them. From germline, CDR1 is MNHEY and CDR2 SVGAGI. The CDR3 is CASSYSGQDQETQYF. In DNA form, the CDR3 reads TGTGCCAGCAGTTACTCGGGGCAGGACCAAGAGACCCAGTACTTC.

Concerning this clonotype itself: Germline and junction disagree at one end, which may indicate a read error. This rearrangement joins TRBV6-5 to TRBJ2-1; 9 bases match TRBD2. The CDR3 runs 16 residues. Germline assignment: CDR1 MNHEY and CDR2 SVGAGI. The CDR3 DNA follows: TGTGCCGGCAGTTACAGGACAGCGGGAGGAGGAAATGAGCAGTTCTTC. It yields the protein CAGSYRTAGGGNEQFF.

About this clonotype: Germline and junction disagree at one end, which may indicate a read error. This chain uses TRBV29-1 with TRBJ2-7; no clear D gene. The germline V gene has CDR1 SQVTM and CDR2 ANQGSEA. This CDR3 spans 12 amino acids. CDR3 residues: CGVEEATYEQYF. CDR3 bases: TGCGGCGTTGAAGAAGCCACCTACGAACAGTACTTC.

This sequence joins TRBV7-9 and TRBJ2-5, with D possibly TRBD2 on 7 matching bases. The CDR3 length is 15 residues. Germline CDR1 SEHNR, CDR2 FQNEAQ (reference sequence). V lost 5 bases, J lost 5 bases, and 18 bases lay in between. This chain's CDR3 is CASSIHIGRGETQYF. As DNA, the CDR3 is TGTGCCAGCAGCATCCATATTGGGAGGGGGGAGACCCAGTACTTC.